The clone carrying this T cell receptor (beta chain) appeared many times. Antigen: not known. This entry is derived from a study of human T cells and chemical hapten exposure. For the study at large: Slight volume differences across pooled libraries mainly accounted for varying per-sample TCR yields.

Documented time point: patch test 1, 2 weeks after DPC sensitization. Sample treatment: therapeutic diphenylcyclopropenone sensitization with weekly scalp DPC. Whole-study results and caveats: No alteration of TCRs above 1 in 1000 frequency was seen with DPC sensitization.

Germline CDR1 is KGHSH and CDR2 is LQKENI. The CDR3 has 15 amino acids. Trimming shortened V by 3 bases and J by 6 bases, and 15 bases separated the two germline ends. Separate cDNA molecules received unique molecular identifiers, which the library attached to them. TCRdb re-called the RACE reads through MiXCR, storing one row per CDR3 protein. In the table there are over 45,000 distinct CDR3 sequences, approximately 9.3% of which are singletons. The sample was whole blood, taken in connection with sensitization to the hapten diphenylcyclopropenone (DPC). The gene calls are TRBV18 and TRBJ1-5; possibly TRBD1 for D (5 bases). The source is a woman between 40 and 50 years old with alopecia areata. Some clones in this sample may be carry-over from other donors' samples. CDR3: CASSPGRQNGQPQHF. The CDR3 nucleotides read TGTGCCAGCTCACCGGGAAGACAGAACGGTCAGCCCCAGCATTTT.